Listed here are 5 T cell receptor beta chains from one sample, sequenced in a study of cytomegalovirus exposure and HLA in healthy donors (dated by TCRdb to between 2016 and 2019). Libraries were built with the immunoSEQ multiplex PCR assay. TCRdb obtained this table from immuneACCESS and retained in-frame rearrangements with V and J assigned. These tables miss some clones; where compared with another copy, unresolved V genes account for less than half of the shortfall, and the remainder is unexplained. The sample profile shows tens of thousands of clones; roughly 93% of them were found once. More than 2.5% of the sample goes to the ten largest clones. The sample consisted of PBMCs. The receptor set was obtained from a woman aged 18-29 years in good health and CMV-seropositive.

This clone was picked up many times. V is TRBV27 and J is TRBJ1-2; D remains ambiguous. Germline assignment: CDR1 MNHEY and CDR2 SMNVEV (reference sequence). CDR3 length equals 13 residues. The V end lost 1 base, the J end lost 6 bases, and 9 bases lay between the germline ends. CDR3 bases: TGTGCCAGCAGTTTATTCTCGGGGAATGGCTACACCTTC. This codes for CASSLFSGNGYTF.

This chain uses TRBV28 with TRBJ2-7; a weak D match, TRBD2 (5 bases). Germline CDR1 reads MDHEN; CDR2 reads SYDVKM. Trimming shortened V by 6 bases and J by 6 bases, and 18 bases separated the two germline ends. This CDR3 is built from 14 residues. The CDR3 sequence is CASRFSRRGFEQYF. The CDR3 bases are TGTGCCAGCAGGTTTAGCCGTCGAGGGTTCGAGCAGTACTTC. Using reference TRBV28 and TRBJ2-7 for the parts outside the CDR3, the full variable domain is DVKVTQSSRYLVKRTGEKVFLECVQDMDHENMFWYRQDPGLGLRLIYFSYDVKMKEKGDIPEGYSVSREKKERFSLILESASTNQTSMYLCASRFSRRGFEQYFGPGTRLTVT.

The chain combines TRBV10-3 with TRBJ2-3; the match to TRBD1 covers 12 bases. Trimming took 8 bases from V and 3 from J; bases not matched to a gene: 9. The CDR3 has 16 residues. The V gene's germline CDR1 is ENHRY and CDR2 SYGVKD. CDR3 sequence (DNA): TGTGCCATCGGGGGACAGGGGGCGAGAAAGACAGATACGCAGTATTTT. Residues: CAIGGQGARKTDTQYF.

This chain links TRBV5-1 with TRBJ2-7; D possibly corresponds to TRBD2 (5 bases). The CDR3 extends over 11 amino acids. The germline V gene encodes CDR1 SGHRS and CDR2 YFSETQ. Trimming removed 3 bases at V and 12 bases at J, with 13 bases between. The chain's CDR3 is CASSSGMVPYF. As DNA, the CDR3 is TGCGCCAGCAGCTCGGGAATGGTACCGTACTTC.

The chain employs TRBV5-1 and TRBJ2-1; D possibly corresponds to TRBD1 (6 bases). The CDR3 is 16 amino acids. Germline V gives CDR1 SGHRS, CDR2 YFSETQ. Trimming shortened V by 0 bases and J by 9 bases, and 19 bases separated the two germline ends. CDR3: CASSLALQGSAAEQFF. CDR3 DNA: TGCGCCAGCAGCTTGGCCCTCCAGGGGTCTGCGGCTGAGCAGTTCTTC.